The entry below gives a single TCR beta chain sequence along with its context. Which antigen it targets is not known. Base quality data are lacking; no much larger clone is found one base away. Ends trimmed: V by 0 bases, J by 9 bases; bases unmatched to a gene: 1. According to the germline V gene (reference sequence), CDR1 reads SGHNT and CDR2 reads YYREEE. From cysteine to phenylalanine, the CDR3 is 12 amino acids long. Solely the CDR3 DNA is kept, with 36 bases framed from the first base. Library preparation used the immunoSEQ multiplex PCR assay. Entries here come from immuneACCESS through TCRdb and include only in-frame sequences with V and J called. Some clones fail to appear in such tables; in the studies checked, an unresolved V gene covers under half of the shortfall, and the cause of the remainder is unknown. The sample includes about 39,000 clones, with about 90% observed a single time. The ten biggest clones cover roughly 0.37% of the sample.

The sample belongs to a study of T cell changes during pregnancy in multiple sclerosis (dated by TCRdb to about 2019). Study-level background: The study examined how the T cell repertoire changed over the course of pregnancy in women with multiple sclerosis.

The clonotype comes from a female donor in good health, enrolled as a control in a pregnancy study. The sequence joins TRBV5-4 to TRBJ2-5, and 8 bases in between align with TRBD1. Sample: CD4+ T cells from peripheral blood mononuclear cells, taken in the third trimester of pregnancy. The CDR3 amino acid sequence is: CASSLDRGAQYF. The bases read TGTGCCAGCAGCTTGGACAGGGGGGCCCAGTACTTC.